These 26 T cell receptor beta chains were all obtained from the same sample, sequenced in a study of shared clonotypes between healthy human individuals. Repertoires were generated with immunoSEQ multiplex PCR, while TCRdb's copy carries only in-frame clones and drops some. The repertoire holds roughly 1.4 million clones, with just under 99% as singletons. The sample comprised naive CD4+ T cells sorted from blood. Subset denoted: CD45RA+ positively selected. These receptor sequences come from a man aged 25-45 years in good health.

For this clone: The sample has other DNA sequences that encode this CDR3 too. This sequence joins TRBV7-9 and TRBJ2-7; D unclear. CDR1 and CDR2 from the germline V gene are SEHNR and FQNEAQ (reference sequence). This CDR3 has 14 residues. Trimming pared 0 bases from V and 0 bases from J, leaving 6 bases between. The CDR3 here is CASSLAASSYEQYF. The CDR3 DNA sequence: TGTGCCAGCAGCTTAGCGGCCAGCTCCTACGAGCAGTACTTC.

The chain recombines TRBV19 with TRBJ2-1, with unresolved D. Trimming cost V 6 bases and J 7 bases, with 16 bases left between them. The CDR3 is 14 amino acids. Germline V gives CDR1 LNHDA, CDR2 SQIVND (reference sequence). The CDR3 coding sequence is TGTGCCAGTAGCAATTCCCCGCTCGGGAATGAGCAGTTCTTC. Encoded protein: CASSNSPLGNEQFF.

Written as DNA, the CDR3 is TGTGCCAGCAGTTGGGGACAGGCGAACACCGGGGAGCTGTTTTTT. Translating gives CASSWGQANTGELFF. J is TRBJ2-2 and V is TRBV6-5; 8 bases are a match to TRBD1. Germline V lookup: CDR1 MNHEY, CDR2 SVGAGI. The V and J ends lost 4 bases and 0 bases, in that order; junction bases with no gene match: 1. This CDR3 contains 15 residues.

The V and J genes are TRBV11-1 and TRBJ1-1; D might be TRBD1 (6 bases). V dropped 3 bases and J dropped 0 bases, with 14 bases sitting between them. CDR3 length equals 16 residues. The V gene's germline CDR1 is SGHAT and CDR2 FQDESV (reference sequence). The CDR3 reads CASSFVLNRVNTEAFF. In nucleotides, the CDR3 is TGTGCCAGCAGCTTCGTTCTGAACAGGGTGAACACTGAAGCTTTCTTT.

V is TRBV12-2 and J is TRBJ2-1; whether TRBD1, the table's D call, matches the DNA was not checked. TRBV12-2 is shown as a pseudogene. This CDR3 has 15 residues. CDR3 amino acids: CASRFLRDRENEQFF. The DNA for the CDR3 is TGTGCAAGTCGCTTCCTCCGGGACAGGGAGAATGAGCAGTTCTTC.

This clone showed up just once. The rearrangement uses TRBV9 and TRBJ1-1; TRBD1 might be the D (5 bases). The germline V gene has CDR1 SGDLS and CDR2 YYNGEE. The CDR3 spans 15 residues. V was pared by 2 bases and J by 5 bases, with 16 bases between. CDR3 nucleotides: TGTGCCAGCAGCGTTGGGTCAGGGTTATTAACTGAAGCTTTCTTT. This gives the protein CASSVGSGLLTEAFF.

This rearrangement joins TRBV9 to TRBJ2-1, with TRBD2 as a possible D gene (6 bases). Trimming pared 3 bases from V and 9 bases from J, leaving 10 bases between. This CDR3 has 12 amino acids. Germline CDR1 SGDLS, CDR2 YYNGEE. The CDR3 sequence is CASSAHGGEQFF. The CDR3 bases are TGTGCCAGCAGCGCCCACGGGGGTGAGCAGTTCTTC.

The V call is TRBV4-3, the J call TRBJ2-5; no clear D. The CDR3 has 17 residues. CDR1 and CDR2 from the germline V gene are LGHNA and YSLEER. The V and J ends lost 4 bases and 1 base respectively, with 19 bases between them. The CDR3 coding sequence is TGCGCCAGCAGCCCCCACGTTCATATTGACGCCCAAGAGACCCAGTACTTC. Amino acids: CASSPHVHIDAQETQYF.

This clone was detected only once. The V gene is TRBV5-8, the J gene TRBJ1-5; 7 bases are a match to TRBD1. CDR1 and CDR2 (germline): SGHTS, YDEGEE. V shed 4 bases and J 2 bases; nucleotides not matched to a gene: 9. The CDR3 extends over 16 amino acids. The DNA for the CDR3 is TGTGCCAGCAGCGGAGGGACAGCTCACGGCAATCAGCCCCAGCATTTT. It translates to CASSGGTAHGNQPQHF.

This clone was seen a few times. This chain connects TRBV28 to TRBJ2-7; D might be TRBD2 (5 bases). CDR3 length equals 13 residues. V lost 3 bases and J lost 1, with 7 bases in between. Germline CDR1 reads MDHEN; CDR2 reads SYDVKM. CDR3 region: CASSLDWSYEQYF. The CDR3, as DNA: TGTGCCAGCAGTTTGGACTGGTCCTACGAGCAGTACTTC.

CDR3 bases: TGTGCCAGCAGTTACTTGGGGCCTGGCACAGATACGCAGTATTTT. This translates into CASSYLGPGTDTQYF. V is TRBV6-5 and J is TRBJ2-3; TRBD1 is a possible D gene (5 bases). Trimming left V 1 base short and J 1 base short, with 9 bases between. Germline CDR1 is MNHEY and CDR2 is SVGAGI. CDR3 length: 15 residues.

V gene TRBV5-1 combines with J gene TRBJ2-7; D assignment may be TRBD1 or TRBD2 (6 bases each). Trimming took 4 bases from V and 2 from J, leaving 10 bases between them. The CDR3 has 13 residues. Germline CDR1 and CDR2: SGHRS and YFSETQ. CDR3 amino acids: CASSGGDTYEQYF. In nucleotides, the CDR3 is TGCGCCAGCAGCGGAGGGGACACCTACGAGCAGTACTTC.

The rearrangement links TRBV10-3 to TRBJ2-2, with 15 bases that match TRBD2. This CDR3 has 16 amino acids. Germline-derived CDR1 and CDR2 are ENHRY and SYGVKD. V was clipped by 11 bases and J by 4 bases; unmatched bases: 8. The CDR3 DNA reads TGTGCCGCCGGGACTAGCGGGAGGAGCCCCACCGGGGAGCTGTTTTTT. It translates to CAAGTSGRSPTGELFF.

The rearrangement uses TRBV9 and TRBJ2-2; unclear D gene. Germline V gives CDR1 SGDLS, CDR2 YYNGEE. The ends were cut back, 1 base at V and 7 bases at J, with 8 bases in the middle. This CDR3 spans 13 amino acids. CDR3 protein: CASSVWGGGELFF. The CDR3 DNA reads TGTGCCAGCAGCGTATGGGGTGGCGGGGAGCTGTTTTTT.

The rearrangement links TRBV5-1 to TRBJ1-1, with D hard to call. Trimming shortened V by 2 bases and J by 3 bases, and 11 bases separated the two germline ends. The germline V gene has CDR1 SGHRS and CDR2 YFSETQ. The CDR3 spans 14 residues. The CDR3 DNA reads TGCGCCAGCAGCTTTTCGTTCAGTGACACTGAAGCTTTCTTT. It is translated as CASSFSFSDTEAFF.

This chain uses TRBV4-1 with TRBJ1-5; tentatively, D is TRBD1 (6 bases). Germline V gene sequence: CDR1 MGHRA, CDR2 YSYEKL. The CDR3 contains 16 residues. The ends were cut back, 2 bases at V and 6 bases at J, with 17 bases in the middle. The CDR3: CASSQPSAGAAQPQHF. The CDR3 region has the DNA TGCGCCAGCAGCCAACCCTCGGCAGGGGCGGCTCAGCCCCAGCATTTT.

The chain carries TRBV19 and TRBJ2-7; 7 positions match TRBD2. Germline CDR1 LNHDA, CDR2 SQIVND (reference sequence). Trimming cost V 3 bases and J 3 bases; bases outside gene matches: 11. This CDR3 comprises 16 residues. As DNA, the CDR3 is TGTGCCAGTAGTATTATGGTGTGGGGCGGGAGCTACGAGCAGTACTTC. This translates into CASSIMVWGGSYEQYF. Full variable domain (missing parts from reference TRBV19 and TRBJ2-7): DGGITQSPKYLFRKEGQNVTLSCEQNLNHDAMYWYRQDPGQGLRLIYYSQIVNDFQKGDIAEGYSVSREKKESFPLTVTSAQKNPTAFYLCASSIMVWGGSYEQYFGPGTRLTVT.

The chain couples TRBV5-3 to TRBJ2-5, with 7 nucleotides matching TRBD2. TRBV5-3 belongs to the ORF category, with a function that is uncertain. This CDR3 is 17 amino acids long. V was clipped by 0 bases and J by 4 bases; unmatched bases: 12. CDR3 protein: CARSLERGGGRGETQYF. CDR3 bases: TGTGCCAGAAGCTTGGAGAGGGGCGGGGGTAGAGGAGAGACCCAGTACTTC.

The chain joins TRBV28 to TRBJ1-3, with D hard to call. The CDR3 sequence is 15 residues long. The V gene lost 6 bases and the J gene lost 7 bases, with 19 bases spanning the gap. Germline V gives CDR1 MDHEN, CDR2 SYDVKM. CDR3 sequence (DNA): TGTGCCAGCAGCCCCGGGAACCCCGGGCGGAACACCATATATTTT. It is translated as CASSPGNPGRNTIYF.

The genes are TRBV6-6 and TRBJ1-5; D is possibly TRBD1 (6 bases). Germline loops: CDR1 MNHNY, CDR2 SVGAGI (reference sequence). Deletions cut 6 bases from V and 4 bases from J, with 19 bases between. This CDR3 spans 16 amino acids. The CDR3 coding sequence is TGTGCCAGCAGAGATACCTCCGGGACACATAATCAGCCCCAGCATTTT. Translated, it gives CASRDTSGTHNQPQHF.

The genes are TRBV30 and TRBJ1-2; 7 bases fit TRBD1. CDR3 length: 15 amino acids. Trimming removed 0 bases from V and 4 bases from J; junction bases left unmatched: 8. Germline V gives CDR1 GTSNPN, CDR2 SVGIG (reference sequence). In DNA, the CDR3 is TGTGCCTGGAGTGTACTGGCAGGGGGGGCCTATGGCTACACCTTC. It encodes CAWSVLAGGAYGYTF. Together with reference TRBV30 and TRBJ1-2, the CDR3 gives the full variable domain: SQTIHQWPATLVQPVGSPLSLECTVEGTSNPNLYWYRQAAGRGLQLLFYSVGIGQISSEVPQNLSASRPQDRQFILSSKKLLLSDSGFYLCAWSVLAGGAYGYTFGSGTRLTVV.

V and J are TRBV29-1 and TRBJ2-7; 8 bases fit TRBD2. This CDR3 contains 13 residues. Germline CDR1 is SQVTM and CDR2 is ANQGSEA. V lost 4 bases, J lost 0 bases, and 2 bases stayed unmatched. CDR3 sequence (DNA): TGCAGCGTTGTACTAGCGGCCTCCTACGAGCAGTACTTC. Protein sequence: CSVVLAASYEQYF.

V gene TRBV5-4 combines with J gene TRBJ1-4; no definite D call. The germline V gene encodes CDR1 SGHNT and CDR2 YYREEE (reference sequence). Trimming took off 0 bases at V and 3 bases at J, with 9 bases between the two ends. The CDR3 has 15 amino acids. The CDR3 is CASSLGVQSNEKLFF. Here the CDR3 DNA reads TGTGCCAGCAGCTTGGGTGTCCAGTCTAATGAAAAACTGTTTTTT.

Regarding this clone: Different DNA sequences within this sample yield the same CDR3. CDR3 region: CASMGGQPQHF. DNA for the CDR3: TGTGCCAGCATGGGGGGCCAGCCCCAGCATTTT. The chain recombines TRBV28 with TRBJ1-5, with D tentatively TRBD1 (6 bases). Trimming stripped 7 bases from V and 7 bases from J, with 8 bases between. Germline assignment: CDR1 MDHEN and CDR2 SYDVKM. The CDR3 is 11 residues long.

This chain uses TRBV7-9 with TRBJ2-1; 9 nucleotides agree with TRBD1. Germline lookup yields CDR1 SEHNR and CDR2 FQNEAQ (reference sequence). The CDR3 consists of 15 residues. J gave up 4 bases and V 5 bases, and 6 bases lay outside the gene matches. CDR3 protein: CASSPQGARYNEQFF. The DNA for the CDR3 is TGTGCCAGCAGCCCACAGGGGGCTAGGTACAATGAGCAGTTCTTC.

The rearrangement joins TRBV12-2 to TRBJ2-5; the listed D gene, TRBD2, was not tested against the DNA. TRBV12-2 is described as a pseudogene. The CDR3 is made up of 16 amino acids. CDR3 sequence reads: CASRWRSEKRQETQYF. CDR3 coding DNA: TGTGCAAGTCGGTGGCGGAGTGAAAAAAGGCAAGAGACCCAGTACTTC.